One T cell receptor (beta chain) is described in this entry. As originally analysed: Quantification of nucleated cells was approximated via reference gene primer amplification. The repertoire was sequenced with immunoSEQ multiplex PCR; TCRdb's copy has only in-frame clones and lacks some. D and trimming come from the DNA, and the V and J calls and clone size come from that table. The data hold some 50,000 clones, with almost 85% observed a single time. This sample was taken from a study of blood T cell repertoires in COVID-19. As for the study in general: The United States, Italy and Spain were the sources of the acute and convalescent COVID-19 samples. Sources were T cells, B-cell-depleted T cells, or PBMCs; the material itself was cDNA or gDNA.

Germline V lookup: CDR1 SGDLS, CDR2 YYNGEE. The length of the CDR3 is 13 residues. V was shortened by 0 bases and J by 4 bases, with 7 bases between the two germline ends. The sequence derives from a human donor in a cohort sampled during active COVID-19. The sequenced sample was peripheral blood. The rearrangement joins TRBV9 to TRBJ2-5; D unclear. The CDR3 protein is CASSVVLRETQYF. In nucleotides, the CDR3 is TGTGCCAGCAGCGTAGTCCTTCGAGAGACCCAGTACTTC.